A single sample gave rise to the 6 T cell receptor beta chains below, sequenced in a study of Ad26.COV2.S vaccination and SARS-CoV-2 variants. Indicated treatment: roughly 19 received Ad26.COV2.S at low or high dose, single or two shots; roughly five received placebo; per-sample allocation not given. After the first vaccine or placebo injection, samples were drawn on day 63. TCRdb keeps only in-frame clones here, not all; method: immunoSEQ multiplex PCR. The table includes 200,000 to 250,000 clones, 85% to 90% detected once. This specimen consisted of peripheral blood, obtained in a trial of Ad26.COV2.S vaccine versus placebo. The receptors here all came from a person between 18 and 59 years old who received the Ad26.COV2.S COVID-19 vaccine or a placebo.

The rearrangement joins TRBV5-1 to TRBJ1-2; D unresolved. Germline V gene lookup returns CDR1 SGHRS and CDR2 YFSETQ. This CDR3 has 17 residues. With 2 bases removed from V and 4 bases from J, the gap between germline ends came to 21 bases. CDR3 in DNA: TGCGCCAGCAGCTTCGGGAGGGAACCGTCCTCTACCTATGGCTACACCTTC. This sequence encodes CASSFGREPSSTYGYTF.

The chain links TRBV12-5 to TRBJ2-5; D not certain. V was shortened by 1 base and J by 4 bases, with 7 bases between the two germline ends. CDR1 and CDR2 from the germline V gene are LGHNT and FRNRAP. The CDR3 sequence is 13 residues long. In DNA, the CDR3 is TGTGCTAGTGGTTTGGACTGGGGAGAGACCCAGTACTTC. Protein: CASGLDWGETQYF.

On this clone itself: A read error may account for a junction end that differs from germline. The V and J genes are TRBV7-7 and TRBJ2-5, with D perhaps matching TRBD1 or TRBD2 (5 bases each). The CDR3 runs to 16 residues. In germline, CDR1 is SSHAT, CDR2 FNYEAQ (reference sequence). Here the CDR3 reads CASSLGRGAGQETQYF. In DNA, the CDR3 is TGTGCTAGCAGCTTAGGAAGGGGAGCAGGCCAAGAGACCCAGTACTTC. Combining the CDR3 with reference TRBV7-7 and TRBJ2-5 gives the whole variable domain GAGVSQSPRYKVTKRGQDVTLRCDPISSHATLYWYQQALGQGPEFLTYFNYEAQPDKSGLPSDRFSAERPEGSISTLTIQRTEQRDSAMYRCASSLGRGAGQETQYFGPGTRLLVL.

The V call is TRBV11-2, the J call TRBJ2-5; TRBD2 matches 9 bases. The CDR3 is made up of 19 amino acids. J was trimmed by 2 bases and V by 2 bases; bases with no gene match: 15. Germline CDR1 SGHAT, CDR2 FQNNGV. In nucleotides, the CDR3 is TGTGCCAGCAGCTTACAACCACTAGCGGGTTCCGCACTACAAGAGACCCAGTACTTC. It specifies CASSLQPLAGSALQETQYF. Full variable domain (rest looked up from reference TRBV11-2 and TRBJ2-5): EAGVAQSPRYKIIEKRQSVAFWCNPISGHATLYWYQQILGQGPKLLIQFQNNGVVDDSQLPKDRFSAERLKGVDSTLKIQPAKLEDSAVYLCASSLQPLAGSALQETQYFGPGTRLLVL.

The chain links TRBV28 to TRBJ2-4, with TRBD1 matching over 7 bases. The germline V gene has CDR1 MDHEN and CDR2 SYDVKM. With 6 bases clipped from V and 9 bases from J, the junction kept 5 bases outside the gene matches. The CDR3 has 12 residues. The CDR3 here is CASSESGGIQYF. CDR3 sequence (DNA): TGTGCCAGCAGCGAATCAGGGGGCATTCAGTACTTC.

This chain links TRBV6-2 or TRBV6-3 with TRBJ2-2, with 7 nucleotides matching TRBD2. Trimming removed 0 bases from V and 7 bases from J; junction bases left unmatched: 8. The germline V gene encodes CDR1 MNHEY and CDR2 SVGEGT. This CDR3 spans 16 amino acids. For the CDR3, the DNA is TGTGCCAGCAGTTACTCGGGACTACTGCTTGGCGGGGAGCTGTTTTTT. Translating gives CASSYSGLLLGGELFF.